This TCR beta chain was obtained from a study of blood T cell repertoires in COVID-19. Assay: immunoSEQ multiplex PCR; the TCRdb copy retains only in-frame clones and omits some. The sample yields approximately 140,000 clones, roughly 78% seen once. J lost 5 bases, V lost 3 bases, and 7 bases had no gene match. This CDR3 region has 15 residues. The germline V gene has CDR1 SEHNR and CDR2 FQNEAQ (reference sequence). The J gene is TRBJ1-5, the V gene TRBV7-9, with 7 bases lining up with TRBD1. The clonotype originates from a human donor with acute or convalescent COVID-19. The donor label of this sample is uncertain. Source material: peripheral blood. The CDR3 DNA sequence: TGTGCCAGCAGCTTGGAAGGGGGCGCCTATCAGCCCCAGCATTTT. Protein sequence: CASSLEGGAYQPQHF.